Shown below are 25 T cell receptor beta chains from a single sample sequenced in a study of read filtering for tumor transcriptome and immune sequencing. From approximately 400 ng of RNA, a library with molecular barcoded alpha/delta and beta/gamma adaptors was made. One entry per CDR3 protein results from TCRdb running MiXCR on the reads. Of around 130,000 distinct CDR3 sequences listed, approximately 12% are singletons. The sequencing sample was made of a population of CD138-negative cells sorted from bone marrow. Receptors originate from a donor over 35 with multiple myeloma.

In this sample, this clonotype turned up many times. The chain employs TRBV11-2 and TRBJ2-1; the match to TRBD1 covers 10 bases. V dropped 5 bases and J dropped 4; count of bases not matched to a gene: 5. Germline V gene sequence: CDR1 SGHAT, CDR2 FQNNGV. The CDR3 has 15 residues. CDR3 bases: TGTGCCAGCAGCCCCGGGACAGGGGCTTACAATGAGCAGTTCTTC. Translation: CASSPGTGAYNEQFF.

This clonotype was detected ten times or more. The chain joins TRBV7-9 to TRBJ2-7, with 9 bases that match TRBD1. Germline V lookup: CDR1 SEHNR, CDR2 FQNEAQ (reference sequence). The CDR3 has 15 amino acids. V shed 5 bases, J shed 0 bases, and the junction held 5 bases outside the gene matches. The CDR3 DNA reads TGTGCCAGCAGCAAAGGGACAGGGCTCTCCTACGAGCAGTACTTC. Encoded protein: CASSKGTGLSYEQYF.

This clonotype showed up many times. The chain is built from TRBV7-2 and TRBJ1-1, with D possibly being TRBD1 (6 bases). CDR1 and CDR2 from the germline V gene are SGHTA and FQGNSA. Trimming stripped 1 base from V and 7 bases from J, with 10 bases between. The length of the CDR3 is 13 residues. The CDR3 nucleotides are TGTGCCAGCAGCTTAGGTCAGGGGAATGAAGCTTTCTTT. This gives the protein CASSLGQGNEAFF.

This clonotype has just a few counts. A single base separates this from a much larger clone, so it may be a read error. The chain recombines TRBV28 with TRBJ2-1, with 11 bases matching TRBD2. Looked up from germline, CDR1 is MDHEN and CDR2 is SYDVKM. This CDR3 is 14 amino acids long. Here the CDR3 DNA reads TGTGCCAGCAGGGGACTAGCGGCTTACAATAAGCAGTTCTTC. Its protein is CASRGLAAYNKQFF.

This clonotype occurred many times. The V call is TRBV20-1, the J call TRBJ2-1; TRBD2 aligns across 10 bases. The V gene's germline CDR1 is DFQATT and CDR2 SNEGSKA (reference sequence). V lost 0 bases, J lost 7 bases, and 15 bases stayed unmatched. The CDR3 covers 18 residues. This CDR3 reads CSARDVRPGTSESNEQFF. CDR3 coding DNA: TGCAGTGCTAGAGATGTCCGCCCCGGGACTAGCGAGTCGAATGAGCAGTTCTTC.

The gene calls are TRBV6-5 and TRBJ1-1; D might be TRBD1 (5 bases). The CDR3 covers 15 residues. CDR1 MNHEY and CDR2 SVGAGI come from the germline V gene. Trimming removed 2 bases at V and 1 base at J, with 11 bases between. CDR3 sequence: CASSYRRGRNTEAFF. Here the CDR3 DNA reads TGTGCCAGCAGTTACAGACGGGGGAGGAACACTGAAGCTTTCTTT.

This clonotype was seen more than once but under ten times. This chain connects TRBV24-1 to TRBJ2-1, with a weak D call TRBD1 (5 bases). CDR1 and CDR2 from the germline V gene are KGHDR and SFDVKD. The CDR3 has 13 amino acids. Trimming removed 5 bases at V and 6 bases at J, with 10 bases between. The DNA of the CDR3 is TGTGCCACCAGTGGTGGGGCCCTCAATGAGCAGTTCTTC. It specifies CATSGGALNEQFF.

This clonotype was observed a handful of times. The chain has TRBV4-2 and TRBJ2-2; TRBD1 matches at 10 bases. CDR3 length: 15 amino acids. Germline V gene sequence: CDR1 LGHNA, CDR2 YNFKEQ. V was pared by 1 base and J by 6 bases, with 2 bases of the junction left unmatched. DNA of the CDR3: TGTGCCAGCAGCCAAGTGGACAGGGGGTCCGGGGAGCTGTTTTTT. Protein sequence: CASSQVDRGSGELFF.

This clonotype was observed a handful of times. The chain employs TRBV4-1 and TRBJ2-2; 7 bases map to TRBD2. Trimming cost V 4 bases and J 4 bases; bases outside gene matches: 18. Germline-derived CDR1 and CDR2 are MGHRA and YSYEKL. CDR3 length equals 19 residues. The CDR3 DNA is TGCGCCAGCAGCCTCACGCGGGAGCCGACTTCCGCGAGCACCGGGGAGCTGTTTTTT. Translated, it gives CASSLTREPTSASTGELFF.

This clonotype was counted at least ten times. The V gene is TRBV3-1, the J gene TRBJ2-4, with unresolved D. The germline V gene encodes CDR1 LGHDT and CDR2 YNNKEL (reference sequence). The V end was cut by 0 bases, the J end by 0 bases, with 9 bases between. The CDR3 has 16 amino acids. In DNA, the CDR3 is TGTGCCAGCAGCCAAGACGGGCCATTAGCCAAAAACATTCAGTACTTC. Amino acid sequence: CASSQDGPLAKNIQYF.

This clonotype appeared many times. The CDR3 nucleotides read TGTGCCAGCAGTCCGACGTATGGCAATCAGCCCCAGCATTTT. This codes for CASSPTYGNQPQHF. The rearrangement uses TRBV12-3 or TRBV12-4 and TRBJ1-5; unclear D gene. The length of the CDR3 is 14 residues. Trimming took 5 bases from V and 2 from J, leaving 10 bases between them.

About this clonotype itself: This clone may be a read error of a much larger clone one base away. Since the CDR3 does not end with the conserved phenylalanine or tryptophan, this likely comes from a read error. This rearrangement joins TRBV7-8 to TRBJ2-1, with 9 bases identical to TRBD1. The germline V gene has CDR1 SGHVS and CDR2 FQNEAQ. V was clipped by 5 bases and J by 6 bases; unmatched bases: 2. The CDR3 is made up of 13 amino acids. The CDR3 spells CASSLDRGNEQFL. In DNA form, the CDR3 reads TGTGCCAGCAGCCTGGACAGGGGCAATGAGCAGTTCCTC.

This clonotype has a handful of counts. It may be a read error: a sequence one base away is much more abundant. The V and J genes are TRBV6-5 and TRBJ1-5; tentative D call: TRBD1 (5 bases). CDR3 length: 14 amino acids. Germline assignment: CDR1 MNHEY and CDR2 SVGAGI. V was trimmed by 7 bases and J by 6 bases, leaving 16 bases between them. CDR3 residues: CASTAGTGSQPQHF. The CDR3 bases are TGTGCCAGCACAGCAGGGACCGGCAGTCAGCCCCAGCATTTT.

This clonotype was observed at least ten times. V gene TRBV28 combines with J gene TRBJ2-1, with D uncertain. Trimming removed 5 bases from V and 7 bases from J, with 15 bases in between. Germline V CDR1 and CDR2: MDHEN, SYDVKM. The CDR3 is 14 amino acids. This CDR3 is CASSPHQVANEQFF. For the CDR3, the DNA is TGTGCCAGCAGTCCCCATCAGGTTGCAAATGAGCAGTTCTTC.

The chain joins TRBV12-3 or TRBV12-4 to TRBJ1-1; D uncertain. V lost 6 bases and J 3 bases, leaving 14 bases between the germline ends. The CDR3 is 14 amino acids. CDR3 DNA sequence: TGTGCCAGCAGCACGGACGGTGGAGACACTGAAGCTTTCTTT. As protein: CASSTDGGDTEAFF.

This clonotype showed up just a few times. V usage is TRBV7-2 and J usage is TRBJ2-1, with D tentatively TRBD1 (7 bases). V dropped 4 bases and J dropped 6 bases, with 13 bases sitting between them. The CDR3 runs 14 residues. The V gene's germline CDR1 is SGHTA and CDR2 FQGNSA. CDR3 sequence: CTSSWGRTGNEQFF. CDR3 sequence (DNA): TGTACCAGCAGCTGGGGGAGGACAGGCAATGAGCAGTTCTTC.

Ten or more counts support this clonotype. The gene calls are TRBV20-1 and TRBJ2-3; perhaps TRBD1 as D (5 bases). The CDR3 covers 14 residues. Germline CDR1 is DFQATT and CDR2 is SNEGSKA (reference sequence). The ends were cut back, 6 bases at V and 1 base at J, with 14 bases in the middle. DNA for the CDR3: TGCAGTGCAGAACAGGCGGTGGGCACAGATACGCAGTATTTT. It translates to CSAEQAVGTDTQYF.

Regarding this clonotype: This may arise from a read error, as a much more abundant clone is one base away. The rearrangement joins TRBV5-1 to TRBJ2-1, with 8 bases identical to TRBD2. The length of the CDR3 is 15 residues. CDR1 is SGHRS and CDR2 is YFSETQ in the germline V gene. The CDR3 protein is CASNDIAGFYNERFF. CDR3 DNA sequence: TGCGCCAGCAACGACATAGCGGGGTTCTACAATGAGCGGTTCTTC.

This clonotype was seen many times. The chain has TRBV2 and TRBJ2-2, with TRBD2 matching over 7 bases. The trim removed 4 bases at V and 2 bases at J, leaving 7 bases unmatched. Germline V lookup: CDR1 SNHLY, CDR2 FYNNEI. The CDR3 contains 16 residues. CDR3 amino acids: CASSAQRGANTGELFF. The CDR3 DNA reads TGTGCCAGCAGTGCTCAGCGGGGTGCAAACACCGGGGAGCTGTTTTTT.

Comment on this clonotype: Given a much more abundant clone one base away, this may be a read error. The chain links TRBV12-3 or TRBV12-4 to TRBJ2-3; D is ambiguous. The CDR3 totals 13 residues. CDR3 nucleotide sequence: TGTGCTAGTGGTAACGGGTTTGGGGATACGCAGTATTTT. Translating gives CASGNGFGDTQYF.

This clonotype has at least ten counts. The rearrangement joins TRBV5-1 to TRBJ2-3; no reliable D call. Per germline, CDR1 SGHRS and CDR2 YFSETQ. Trimming took 2 bases from V and 0 from J, leaving 10 bases between them. There are 15 residues in the CDR3. The CDR3 is CASSFQTASTDTQYF. The CDR3, as DNA: TGCGCCAGCAGCTTTCAAACAGCAAGCACAGATACGCAGTATTTT. The full variable domain, rest sourced from reference TRBV5-1 and TRBJ2-3, is KAGVTQTPRYLIKTRGQQVTLSCSPISGHRSVSWYQQTPGQGLQFLFEYFSETQRNKGNFPGRFSGRQFSNSRSEMNVSTLELGDSALYLCASSFQTASTDTQYFGPGTRLTVL.

This clonotype was detected ten times or more. The chain has TRBV24-1 and TRBJ2-1; 9 bases agree with TRBD1. Germline V gene lookup returns CDR1 KGHDR and CDR2 SFDVKD. V gave up 7 bases and J gave up 7 bases; unmatched junction bases: 7. The CDR3 runs to 14 residues. The CDR3 DNA follows: TGTGCCACCAGCGGGACAGGGAACCGGAATGAGCAGTTCTTC. This translates into CATSGTGNRNEQFF.

This clonotype was seen many times. V and J are TRBV6-5 and TRBJ2-1; no clear D gene. CDR1 is MNHEY, CDR2 SVGAGI, per germline. The length of the CDR3 is 13 residues. V was trimmed by 1 base and J by 6 bases, leaving 7 bases between them. CDR3 bases: TGTGCCAGCAGTTACTTCCCGAGCAATGAGCAGTTCTTC. Translated: CASSYFPSNEQFF.

As concerns this clonotype: A much larger clone lies one base from this, so it may be a read error. This chain uses TRBV27 with TRBJ2-3; 10 positions match TRBD1. This CDR3 spans 19 amino acids. In germline, CDR1 is MNHEY, CDR2 SMNVEV (reference sequence). The CDR3 loop is CAGSLYSDRGPTSTDTQYF. For the CDR3, the DNA is TGTGCCGGCAGTTTATATTCCGACAGGGGGCCCACTAGCACAGATACGCAGTATTTT.

This clonotype was detected many times. The V call is TRBV4-1, the J call TRBJ2-7, with a weak D call TRBD2 (5 bases). Between the trimmed V and J ends, which lost 4 bases and 4 bases, there was a span of 23 bases. There are 17 residues in the CDR3. In germline, CDR1 is MGHRA, CDR2 YSYEKL. For the CDR3, the DNA is TGCGCCAGCAGCCGAGTCCAGAGAGTTAACCCGGGGTACGAGCAGTACTTC. Translation: CASSRVQRVNPGYEQYF.